The 31 T cell receptor beta chains below come from one sample, sequenced in a study of T cell responses to AZD1222 COVID-19 vaccine. Clones were read by immunoSEQ multiplex PCR, and TCRdb kept only the in-frame ones, dropping some. The sample contains over 90,000 clones, approximately 90% of which appear only once. Sequencing used peripheral blood, obtained on day 0 of AZD1222 vaccination. The source is an adult in good health.

This clone appeared a single time. The chain employs TRBV21-1 and TRBJ1-3. TRBV21-1 is a pseudogene segment. This CDR3 is built from 17 residues. The CDR3 sequence is CASSKVPRLYSGNTIYF. In DNA form, the CDR3 reads TGTGCCAGCAGCAAAGTTCCACGCCTATACTCTGGAAACACCATATATTTT.

V usage is TRBV11-1 and J usage is TRBJ2-2; 8 nucleotides line up with TRBD2. Germline lookup yields CDR1 SGHAT and CDR2 FQDESV (reference sequence). V shed 3 bases, J shed 4 bases, and the junction held 1 base outside the gene matches. The CDR3 extends over 14 amino acids. CDR3 in amino acids: CASSLAGGTGELFF. The CDR3 DNA is TGTGCCAGCAGCTTGGCGGGAGGCACCGGGGAGCTGTTTTTT.

This clone was seen just once. The CDR3 DNA follows: TGTGCCAGTAGTAGACAAGGGACCGACTATAGCAATCAGCCCCAGCATTTT. The encoded protein is CASSRQGTDYSNQPQHF. The chain joins TRBV19 to TRBJ1-5, with D possibly TRBD1 on 5 matching bases. This CDR3 contains 17 residues. CDR1 is LNHDA, CDR2 SQIVND, per germline (reference sequence). Trimming removed 4 bases at V and 0 bases at J, with 16 bases between.

The chain employs TRBV7-6 and TRBJ2-5, with D maybe TRBD1 (5 bases). The CDR3 is 14 residues long. V was clipped by 5 bases and J by 2 bases, with 12 bases between them. The germline V gene encodes CDR1 SGHVS and CDR2 FNYEAQ. In DNA, the CDR3 is TGTGCCAGCAGCCTCGGACAAAGTCAAGAGACCCAGTACTTC. This gives the protein CASSLGQSQETQYF.

This chain joins TRBV6-1 and TRBJ1-2, with a possible D match to TRBD1 (5 bases). This CDR3 has 14 amino acids. V was clipped by 3 bases and J by 2 bases, with 10 bases between them. Germline CDR1 and CDR2: MNHNS and SASEGT. CDR3 nucleotide sequence: TGTGCCAGCAGTGAGGGAGCAGGGAACTATGGCTACACCTTC. Amino acids: CASSEGAGNYGYTF.

Note on this clone: Distinct nucleotide sequences in the sample also encode this CDR3. The CDR3 nucleotides read TGCGCCAGCAGCTTGGAATGGCAGGTCTCCTACGAGCAGTACTTC. Translation: CASSLEWQVSYEQYF. V usage is TRBV5-1 and J usage is TRBJ2-7; D not resolved. There are 15 residues in the CDR3. V lost 0 bases, J lost 0 bases, and 10 bases lay in between. CDR1 SGHRS and CDR2 YFSETQ come from the germline V gene.

The chain combines TRBV6-5 with TRBJ1-2; 7 bases align to TRBD1. The CDR3 covers 13 residues. V was clipped by 6 bases and J by 3 bases; unmatched bases: 4. Germline V gene data show CDR1 as MNHEY and CDR2 as SVGAGI. The CDR3 DNA sequence: TGTGCCAGCAGCGACGGACAGGACTATGGCTACACCTTC. Translated: CASSDGQDYGYTF.

This rearrangement joins TRBV5-1 to TRBJ2-7; 7 bases map to TRBD1. The CDR3 has 13 residues. J gave up 6 bases and V 4 bases, and 7 bases lay outside the gene matches. CDR1 is SGHRS, CDR2 YFSETQ, per germline. The CDR3 loop is CASSEARGSEQYF. DNA of the CDR3: TGCGCCAGCAGCGAGGCCAGGGGGTCCGAGCAGTACTTC.

This clone turned up a few times. The rearrangement joins TRBV5-4 to TRBJ2-4; 14 bases align to TRBD2. The V and J ends lost 4 bases and 0 bases, in that order; junction bases with no gene match: 6. CDR3 length equals 18 residues. Germline CDR1 SGHNT, CDR2 YYREEE (reference sequence). The DNA of the CDR3 is TGTGCCAGCAGCCAGGGACTAGCGGGAGTACCAGCCAAAAACATTCAGTACTTC. Translating it yields CASSQGLAGVPAKNIQYF.

The chain is built from TRBV5-4 and TRBJ2-2, with 15 bases aligning to TRBD2. V shed 0 bases, J shed 5 bases, and the junction held 5 bases outside the gene matches. This CDR3 contains 18 residues. CDR1 is SGHNT, CDR2 YYREEE, per germline (reference sequence). CDR3 sequence: CASSLGTSGRAGTGELFF. The CDR3 nucleotides read TGTGCCAGCAGCTTGGGGACTAGCGGGAGGGCCGGGACCGGGGAGCTGTTTTTT.

This sequence joins TRBV10-3 and TRBJ1-5, with D perhaps TRBD1 (6 bases). The CDR3 runs 16 residues. The V end was cut by 0 bases, the J end by 6 bases, with 15 bases between. Looked up from germline, CDR1 is ENHRY and CDR2 is SYGVKD. CDR3 sequence: CAISESTGGRGQPQHF. CDR3 nucleotides: TGTGCCATCAGTGAGTCGACAGGTGGAAGGGGTCAGCCCCAGCATTTT.

The V gene is TRBV30, the J gene TRBJ2-3, with D maybe TRBD2 (6 bases). The CDR3 runs to 14 residues. Looked up from germline, CDR1 is GTSNPN and CDR2 is SVGIG (reference sequence). The V and J ends lost 7 bases and 1 base respectively, with 15 bases between them. CDR3 region: CASSGGAGTDTQYF. DNA for the CDR3: TGTGCCTCCTCTGGAGGGGCGGGCACAGATACGCAGTATTTT.

This clone appeared a few times. The chain couples TRBV7-2 to TRBJ1-5; D is unresolved. V was clipped by 5 bases and J by 2 bases, with 13 bases between them. This CDR3 is built from 15 residues. Germline values: CDR1 SGHTA, CDR2 FQGNSA. CDR3 amino acids: CASSPRVSGNQPQHF. The CDR3 nucleotides read TGTGCCAGCAGCCCAAGGGTAAGCGGCAATCAGCCCCAGCATTTT.

The sample holds one count of this clone. J is TRBJ1-5 and V is TRBV7-9; 8 bases line up with TRBD1. The V segment lost 2 bases and the J segment 6 bases; nucleotides outside the gene matches: 6. Germline V gene lookup returns CDR1 SEHNR and CDR2 FQNEAQ (reference sequence). This CDR3 comprises 15 residues. CDR3 in amino acids: CASSLSGGRGQPQHF. For the CDR3, the DNA is TGTGCCAGCAGCTTATCAGGGGGCCGGGGTCAGCCCCAGCATTTT.

This clone was seen a few times. V usage is TRBV29-1 and J usage is TRBJ2-2, with a tentative D call TRBD2 (5 bases). The V and J ends lost 3 bases and 4 bases respectively, with 12 bases between them. This CDR3 is built from 14 residues. The germline gives CDR1 SQVTM, CDR2 ANQGSEA. CDR3 sequence (DNA): TGCAGCGTTGAGGGCCGGGGTCTCACCGGGGAGCTGTTTTTT. As protein: CSVEGRGLTGELFF.

This chain joins TRBV7-2 and TRBJ1-1; D perhaps matches TRBD1 (6 bases). CDR3 length: 15 amino acids. The germline V gene encodes CDR1 SGHTA and CDR2 FQGNSA. The V end was cut by 1 base, the J end by 6 bases, with 15 bases between. CDR3 sequence reads: CASSLVEGGPAEAFF. Here the CDR3 DNA reads TGTGCCAGCAGCTTAGTCGAGGGGGGCCCTGCTGAAGCTTTCTTT.

As regards this clone: Different DNA sequences within this sample yield the same CDR3. The chain uses TRBV27 and TRBJ2-7; 8 bases match TRBD1. Trimming took 3 bases from V and 3 from J; bases not matched to a gene: 4. CDR1 and CDR2 (germline): MNHEY, SMNVEV (reference sequence). The CDR3 has 14 residues. This chain's CDR3 is CASSLQGANYEQYF. The CDR3 DNA reads TGTGCCAGCAGTTTGCAGGGGGCTAACTACGAGCAGTACTTC.

The gene calls are TRBV21-1 and TRBJ1-1; the table's D call TRBD1 went unverified against the DNA. TRBV21-1 is a documented pseudogene. The CDR3 loop spans 16 amino acids. CDR3 DNA sequence: TGTGCCAGCAGCGCCAGGGTAGGCGAGATGAACACTGAAGCTTTCTTT. Encoded protein: CASSARVGEMNTEAFF.

The V gene is TRBV9, the J gene TRBJ2-7; D possibly corresponds to TRBD1 (6 bases). Germline V CDR1 and CDR2: SGDLS, YYNGEE. The CDR3 covers 13 residues. V lost 0 bases and J 4 bases, leaving 8 bases between the germline ends. The CDR3 bases are TGTGCCAGCAGCGTAGGGGACACGTACGAGCAGTACTTC. Protein sequence: CASSVGDTYEQYF.

The chain has TRBV2 and TRBJ2-7; either TRBD1 or TRBD2 may supply D (5 bases each). Per the germline V gene, CDR1 is SNHLY and CDR2 is FYNNEI. The CDR3 extends over 16 amino acids. Trimming removed 5 bases from V and 1 base from J, with 18 bases in between. The CDR3 spells CASSSQGSSDSYEQYF. CDR3 nucleotides: TGTGCCAGCAGTAGCCAGGGAAGTAGCGATTCCTACGAGCAGTACTTC.

The chain employs TRBV9 and TRBJ1-4; the D is unclear. The ends were cut back, 0 bases at V and 8 bases at J, with 8 bases in the middle. CDR3 length: 13 residues. In germline, CDR1 is SGDLS, CDR2 YYNGEE. Here the CDR3 reads CASSVDDSEKLFF. Here the CDR3 DNA reads TGTGCCAGCAGCGTAGACGATAGCGAAAAACTGTTTTTT.

The V and J genes are TRBV2 and TRBJ2-5; 10 bases map to TRBD2. The CDR3 contains 14 residues. Germline CDR1 and CDR2: SNHLY and FYNNEI. Trimming cost V 5 bases and J 2 bases; bases outside gene matches: 2. This CDR3 is CASSLSGGQETQYF. The CDR3 bases are TGTGCCAGCAGTCTTAGCGGGGGGCAAGAGACCCAGTACTTC.

The V and J genes are TRBV7-3 and TRBJ1-2; D is ambiguous. CDR1 SGHTA and CDR2 FQGTGA come from the germline V gene. The CDR3 totals 13 residues. The V end lost 2 bases, the J end lost 8 bases, and 12 bases lay between the germline ends. CDR3 sequence (DNA): TGTGCCAGCAGCTTAGACCGGCTCAGGGGCTACACCTTC. Translation gives CASSLDRLRGYTF.

The chain couples TRBV15 to TRBJ1-2, with a possible D match to TRBD1 (6 bases). Per germline, CDR1 LNHNV and CDR2 YYDKDF (reference sequence). The CDR3 runs to 15 residues. The germline V and J ends were trimmed by 4 bases and 6 bases, with 18 bases remaining between them. The CDR3 sequence is CATSTGRGRWDGYTF. The CDR3 bases are TGTGCCACCAGCACTGGCAGGGGCAGGTGGGATGGCTACACCTTC.

V gene TRBV2 combines with J gene TRBJ1-2; TRBD1 matches at 8 bases. Looked up from germline, CDR1 is SNHLY and CDR2 is FYNNEI. This CDR3 comprises 15 residues. The V segment lost 7 bases and the J segment 1 base; nucleotides outside the gene matches: 8. The CDR3 nucleotides are TGTGCCAGCATACCGGACAGGGACTTTAACTATGGCTACACCTTC. This gives the protein CASIPDRDFNYGYTF.

The chain links TRBV30 to TRBJ1-1; TRBD1 might be the D (5 bases). This CDR3 comprises 15 residues. Trimming shortened V by 1 base and J by 2 bases, and 14 bases separated the two germline ends. Germline lookup yields CDR1 GTSNPN and CDR2 SVGIG (reference sequence). The CDR3 here is CAWSGGRATNTEAFF. The CDR3 nucleotides read TGTGCCTGGAGTGGGGGGAGGGCCACAAACACTGAAGCTTTCTTT.

This clone was observed a handful of times. CDR3 loop: CAVTLGGGSYNEQFF. As DNA, the CDR3 is TGTGCCGTTACTCTCGGAGGGGGCTCCTACAATGAGCAGTTCTTC. The chain is built from TRBV6-5 and TRBJ2-1, with D perhaps given as TRBD1 or TRBD2 (6 bases each). The CDR3 is made up of 15 amino acids. V was pared by 11 bases and J by 0 bases, with 17 bases between. Per the germline V gene, CDR1 is MNHEY and CDR2 is SVGAGI.

This clone was seen only once. The rearrangement joins TRBV21-1 to TRBJ2-5; TRBD2 reflects the table's D call only, with no check against the DNA. TRBV21-1 is a documented pseudogene. CDR3 length: 18 amino acids. CDR3 protein: CASSLRGGEVRLPETQYF. As DNA, the CDR3 is TGTGCCAGCAGCCTCCGGGGAGGGGAGGTCCGATTACCAGAGACCCAGTACTTC.

J is TRBJ2-5 and V is TRBV7-3, with a weak D call TRBD1 (6 bases). The CDR3 totals 15 residues. Trimming took off 1 base at V and 5 bases at J, with 14 bases between the two ends. Germline CDR1 and CDR2: SGHTA and FQGTGA. CDR3 sequence reads: CASSLIPTGGETQYF. CDR3 sequence (DNA): TGTGCCAGCAGCTTAATCCCGACAGGCGGGGAGACCCAGTACTTC.

About this clone: One junction end disagrees with the germline gene, perhaps due to a read error. The chain employs TRBV7-7 and TRBJ2-1, with 8 bases that match TRBD2. Per the germline V gene, CDR1 is SSHAT and CDR2 is FNYEAQ (reference sequence). This CDR3 is built from 16 residues. CDR3 loop: CASSPGVPAGVHEQFF. Here the CDR3 DNA reads TGTGCTAGCAGCCCAGGCGTTCCAGCGGGAGTCCATGAGCAGTTCTTC.

This chain links TRBV7-9 with TRBJ2-7; TRBD1 agrees at 7 bases. The V segment lost 5 bases and the J segment 8 bases; nucleotides outside the gene matches: 9. This CDR3 region has 13 residues. Per germline, CDR1 SEHNR and CDR2 FQNEAQ (reference sequence). CDR3 sequence (DNA): TGTGCCAGCAGCCCACCGGGCAGGGGGAAGCAGTACTTC. Translation: CASSPPGRGKQYF.